The 6 T cell receptor beta chains presented below share a single source sample, sequenced in a study of early stage breast cancer tumors. Only in-frame clones appear in the TCRdb table, and some are missing; sequencing was by immunoSEQ multiplex PCR. In the table there are about 53,000 clones, about 93% of which are singletons. The source material was blood. These receptors were obtained from a person between 70 and 80 years old with breast cancer.

This clone has just one count. The chain joins TRBV27 to TRBJ1-1; D ambiguous. The CDR3 runs to 15 residues. V dropped 5 bases and J dropped 1 base, with 14 bases sitting between them. From germline, CDR1 is MNHEY and CDR2 SMNVEV (reference sequence). The CDR3 reads CASSPWEPTNTEAFF. The DNA of the CDR3 is TGTGCCAGCAGTCCGTGGGAGCCGACGAACACTGAAGCTTTCTTT.

The V call is TRBV5-1, the J call TRBJ2-3, with no clear D. Trimming took 0 bases from V and 3 from J, leaving 20 bases between them. Germline V gene lookup returns CDR1 SGHRS and CDR2 YFSETQ. This CDR3 spans 18 amino acids. CDR3 amino acids: CASSLETLGPRRTDTQYF. In DNA, the CDR3 is TGCGCCAGCAGCTTGGAGACCCTGGGTCCACGGCGGACAGATACGCAGTATTTT.

This chain joins TRBV6-5 and TRBJ1-2, with TRBD1 as a possible D gene (5 bases). V lost 0 bases to trimming and J lost 4 bases, with 12 bases between them. Germline V CDR1 and CDR2: MNHEY, SVGAGI. This CDR3 region has 15 residues. The CDR3, as DNA: TGTGCCAGCAGTTACTCGGGGGGTCAGGGCTATGGCTACACCTTC. Translated: CASSYSGGQGYGYTF.

This rearrangement joins TRBV7-2 to TRBJ1-1; the D is unclear. The CDR3 is 13 residues long. The ends were cut back, 3 bases at V and 1 base at J, with 6 bases in the middle. Germline-derived CDR1 and CDR2 are SGHTA and FQGNSA. The CDR3 reads CASSFNGNTEAFF. The CDR3, as DNA: TGTGCCAGCAGCTTTAACGGGAACACTGAAGCTTTCTTT.

This sequence joins TRBV30 and TRBJ1-4; 8 nucleotides align to TRBD1. There are 18 residues in the CDR3. J lost 3 bases, V lost 0 bases, and 12 bases had no gene match. CDR1 and CDR2 (germline): GTSNPN, SVGIG (reference sequence). The CDR3 bases are TGTGCCTGGAGTGTACTACCGGGACAGGTAACGGCTAATGAAAAACTGTTTTTT. Translated, it gives CAWSVLPGQVTANEKLFF.

The rearrangement links TRBV9 to TRBJ2-5; TRBD2 is a possible D gene (5 bases). This CDR3 region has 15 residues. Germline V CDR1 and CDR2: SGDLS, YYNGEE. V lost 0 bases to trimming and J lost 1 base, with 10 bases between them. CDR3 sequence: CASSVGPGLQETQYF. Here the CDR3 DNA reads TGTGCCAGCAGCGTAGGTCCAGGACTCCAAGAGACCCAGTACTTC.